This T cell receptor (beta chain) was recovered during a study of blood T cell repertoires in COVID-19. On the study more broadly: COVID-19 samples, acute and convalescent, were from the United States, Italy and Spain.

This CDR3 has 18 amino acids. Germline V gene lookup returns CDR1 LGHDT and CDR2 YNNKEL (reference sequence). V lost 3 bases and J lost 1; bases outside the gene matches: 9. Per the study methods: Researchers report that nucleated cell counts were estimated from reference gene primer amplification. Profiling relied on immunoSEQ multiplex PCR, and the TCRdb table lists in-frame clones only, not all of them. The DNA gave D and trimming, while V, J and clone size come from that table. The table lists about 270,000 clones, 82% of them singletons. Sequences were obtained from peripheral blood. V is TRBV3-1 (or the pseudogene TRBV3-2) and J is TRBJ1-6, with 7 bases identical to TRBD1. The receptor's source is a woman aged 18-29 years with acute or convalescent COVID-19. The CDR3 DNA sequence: TGTGCCAGCAGCCAGCAAGACAGGGTAGGATCCTATAATTCACCCCTCCACTTT. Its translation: CASSQQDRVGSYNSPLHF.